Each of the 3 T cell receptor beta chains below was sequenced from the same sample in a study of shared clonotypes between healthy human individuals. In the naive CD8 group, cells lacked CD45RO and were positively selected for CCR7, so terminally differentiated effector memory CD45RA+ cells were left out. Generated by immunoSEQ multiplex PCR, the TCRdb table keeps only in-frame clones and is missing some. The table has under 700,000 clones, around 95% seen once. Sequencing input: naive CD8+ T cells sorted from blood. The receptors were gathered from a woman younger than 45 in good health.

The chain couples TRBV6-5 to TRBJ2-2; 7 bases are a match to TRBD1. V lost 4 bases, J lost 3 bases, and 8 bases stayed unmatched. This CDR3 has 16 amino acids. CDR1 and CDR2 from the germline V gene are MNHEY and SVGAGI. The CDR3 DNA reads TGTGCCAGCAGTTCCCCTAATCAGGGGGACACCGGGGAGCTGTTTTTT. Its translation is CASSSPNQGDTGELFF.

The chain has TRBV19 and TRBJ1-5; no definite D call. This CDR3 spans 14 amino acids. V was pared by 6 bases and J by 2 bases, with 11 bases between. Per germline, CDR1 LNHDA and CDR2 SQIVND (reference sequence). The CDR3 sequence: CASSQVSRNQPQHF. The CDR3 DNA sequence: TGTGCCAGTAGCCAGGTCTCTCGCAATCAGCCCCAGCATTTT.

This clone has a single count. This sequence joins TRBV11-2 and TRBJ2-5; D is unresolved. V was clipped by 2 bases and J by 1 base, with 5 bases between them. Germline assignment: CDR1 SGHAT and CDR2 FQNNGV. This CDR3 contains 13 residues. CDR3 loop: CASSLYSQETQYF. As DNA, the CDR3 is TGTGCCAGCAGCTTATACAGCCAAGAGACCCAGTACTTC.